The 6 T cell receptor beta chains below were found in one sample sequenced in a study of T cell responses to AZD1222 COVID-19 vaccine. Method: immunoSEQ multiplex PCR; TCRdb's copy keeps in-frame clones and lacks some. The table has around 110,000 clones, 87% seen once. Specimen: peripheral blood, collected on day 0 of AZD1222 vaccination. The receptors were sampled from an adult in good health.

V usage is TRBV6-1 and J usage is TRBJ1-5; D is unresolved. CDR3 length: 13 residues. In germline, CDR1 is MNHNS, CDR2 SASEGT. Trimming removed 1 base from V and 5 bases from J, with 6 bases in between. Here the CDR3 reads CASSEEYYQPQHF. The DNA for the CDR3 is TGTGCCAGCAGTGAAGAGTACTATCAGCCCCAGCATTTT.

This clone was detected a few times. The rearrangement joins TRBV9 to TRBJ2-7; D is possibly TRBD2 (6 bases). Germline assignment: CDR1 SGDLS and CDR2 YYNGEE. This CDR3 has 14 residues. The germline V and J ends were trimmed by 0 bases and 0 bases, with 7 bases remaining between them. The CDR3 here is CASSVDGSSYEQYF. As DNA, the CDR3 is TGTGCCAGCAGCGTAGACGGGAGCTCCTACGAGCAGTACTTC.

The gene calls are TRBV5-5 and TRBJ2-7; the D gene is possibly TRBD1 (6 bases). V lost 2 bases, J lost 2 bases, and 20 bases lay in between. Germline V lookup: CDR1 SGHKS, CDR2 YYEKEE (reference sequence). This CDR3 is built from 17 residues. CDR3: CASSFDSDRLVTYEQYF. In DNA, the CDR3 is TGTGCCAGCAGCTTCGACTCTGACAGGCTCGTTACCTACGAGCAGTACTTC. The complete variable domain, with remaining parts taken from reference TRBV5-5 and TRBJ2-7, reads DAGVTQSPTHLIKTRGQQVTLRCSPISGHKSVSWYQQVLGQGPQFIFQYYEKEERGRGNFPDRFSARQFPNYSSELNVNALLLGDSALYLCASSFDSDRLVTYEQYFGPGTRLTVT.

The chain uses TRBV28 and TRBJ2-7, with D unresolved. This CDR3 has 16 residues. V was shortened by 5 bases and J by 1 base, with 18 bases between the two germline ends. Germline V CDR1 and CDR2: MDHEN, SYDVKM. CDR3 in amino acids: CASSPIIREVSYEQYF. The CDR3 DNA follows: TGTGCCAGCAGTCCGATAATCCGAGAAGTGTCCTACGAGCAGTACTTC. Full variable domain (missing parts from reference TRBV28 and TRBJ2-7): DVKVTQSSRYLVKRTGEKVFLECVQDMDHENMFWYRQDPGLGLRLIYFSYDVKMKEKGDIPEGYSVSREKKERFSLILESASTNQTSMYLCASSPIIREVSYEQYFGPGTRLTVT.

The V and J genes are TRBV27 and TRBJ2-5; D remains ambiguous. Trimming left V 6 bases short and J 2 bases short, with 7 bases between. CDR1 and CDR2 (germline): MNHEY, SMNVEV (reference sequence). The CDR3 has 12 amino acids. The CDR3 loop is CASRGIQETQYF. For the CDR3, the DNA is TGTGCCAGCAGGGGGATACAAGAGACCCAGTACTTC.

The chain carries TRBV19 and TRBJ1-2; no definite D call. Trimming shortened V by 0 bases and J by 3 bases, and 11 bases separated the two germline ends. CDR3 length equals 15 residues. Germline V gives CDR1 LNHDA, CDR2 SQIVND (reference sequence). In DNA, the CDR3 is TGTGCCAGTAGTATAGACCCCCTGGCCGACTATGGCTACACCTTC. Encoded protein: CASSIDPLADYGYTF.